These T cell receptor beta chains were read from a single sample in a study of T cells in Graves' hyperthyroidism and ophthalmopathy. Each CDR3 protein is one row after TCRdb ran MiXCR on the multiplex PCR reads. The sample gives about 570,000 distinct CDR3 sequences, 14% of which show up once; approximately 13% is in the top ten. Sequenced material: blood. The receptors come from a woman aged 40 to 55 with Graves' hyperthyroidism. Both conserved end residues are part of each CDR3. A D gene is named only where the DNA matches it firmly. Part of the rows lack a size; the others show once, few, many or a class for expanded clones.

>TRBD1|TRBV28|TRBJ2-1|.
CASHGQGSFNEQFF
TGTGCCAGCCACGGACAGGGTTCCTTCAATGAGCAGTTCTTC
>TRBD2|TRBV3-1|TRBJ2-1|many
CASSPASGATYNEQFF
TGTGCCAGCAGCCCAGCTAGCGGAGCTACCTACAATGAGCAGTTCTTC
>.|TRBV28|TRBJ2-2|few
CATLPGLNTGELFF
TGTGCCACGCTACCGGGACTGAACACCGGGGAGCTGTTTTTT
>TRBD1|TRBV15|TRBJ2-7|few
CATSRGKGAKGAAYEQYF
TGTGCCACCAGCAGAGGGAAGGGTGCTAAGGGGGCTGCCTACGAGCAGTACTTC
>.|TRBV6-6|TRBJ1-1|many
CASSYGFGGGTEAFF
TGTGCCAGCAGTTACGGATTTGGGGGGGGGACTGAAGCTTTCTTT
>.|TRBV27|TRBJ1-6|.
CASSFSGTGSGPLHF
TGTGCCAGCAGTTTCTCCGGGACGGGGTCAGGTCCCCTCCACTTT
>TRBD2|TRBV27|TRBJ2-1|many
CASSLPTSGKQFF
TGTGCCAGCAGTTTGCCTACTAGCGGCAAGCAGTTCTTC
>.|TRBV7-9|TRBJ2-6|many
CASSQPRGANVLTF
TGTGCCAGCAGTCAGCCAAGGGGGGCCAACGTCCTGACTTTC
>.|TRBV12-3/TRBV12-4|TRBJ1-3|few
CASSLARDGNTIYF
TGTGCCAGCAGTTTAGCCAGGGATGGAAACACCATATATTTT
>.|TRBV19|TRBJ1-5|.
CASTIGRQSKQPQHF
TGTGCCAGTACCATAGGGAGGCAGTCAAAGCAGCCCCAGCATTTT
>.|TRBV2|TRBJ2-7|many
CASSEALALFYEQYF
TGTGCCAGCAGTGAAGCCCTAGCACTCTTTTACGAGCAGTACTTC
>.|TRBV20-1|TRBJ2-3|many
CSAIRGSQGTDTQYF
TGCAGTGCTATCCGCGGTAGTCAGGGCACAGATACGCAGTATTTT
>TRBD1|TRBV7-2|TRBJ1-2|many
CASSRGQGEYYGYTF
TGTGCCAGCAGTCGGGGACAGGGAGAGTACTATGGCTACACCTTC
>TRBD2|TRBV6-5|TRBJ2-3|.
CASRYSHAGGTDTQYF
TGTGCCAGCAGGTACTCGCATGCGGGAGGCACAGATACGCAGTATTTT
>TRBD2|TRBV9|TRBJ2-2|few
CASSVTPSGRGTGELFF
TGTGCCAGCAGCGTAACTCCTAGCGGGAGGGGGACCGGGGAGCTGTTTTTT
>TRBD2|TRBV10-3|TRBJ2-1|.
CAIRSGGGPYNEQFF
TGTGCCATCAGGTCGGGCGGGGGACCCTACAATGAGCAGTTCTTC
>TRBD2|TRBV6-5|TRBJ2-7|few
CASSYSPGLAAYEQYF
TGTGCCAGCAGTTACTCTCCAGGACTAGCGGCCTACGAGCAGTACTTC
>.|TRBV7-2|TRBJ2-3|.
CASSPFELGADTQYF
TGTGCCAGCAGCCCCTTTGAGCTAGGCGCAGATACGCAGTATTTT
>TRBD2|TRBV13|TRBJ2-7|many
CASSLVAGDVYEQYF
TGTGCCAGCAGCTTAGTAGCGGGAGATGTCTACGAGCAGTACTTC
>TRBD2|TRBV27|TRBJ2-3|.
CASSRWTSGSGTDTQYF
TGTGCCAGCAGTCGGTGGACTAGCGGGAGTGGCACAGATACGCAGTATTTT
>.|TRBV6-6|TRBJ2-3|many
CASSYRTGTTDTQYF
TGTGCCAGCAGTTACCGAACGGGGACCACAGATACGCAGTATTTT
>.|TRBV30|TRBJ2-3|many
CARSRGITDTQYF
TGTGCCCGGTCCAGGGGAATCACAGATACGCAGTATTTT
>.|TRBV28|TRBJ2-7|many
CASSFWAGPEEQYF
TGTGCCAGCAGTTTTTGGGCAGGGCCCGAGGAGCAGTACTTC
>.|TRBV7-6|TRBJ2-2|many
CASSSSTSPKSNTGELFF
TGTGCCAGCAGCTCCTCAACCTCGCCTAAATCGAACACCGGGGAGCTGTTTTTT
>.|TRBV6-4|TRBJ1-1|.
CASSAEQGGGTEAFF
TGTGCCAGCAGTGCAGAACAGGGTGGGGGCACTGAAGCTTTCTTT
>TRBD1|TRBV20-1|TRBJ2-3|many
CSAKTGEKRTDTQYF
TGCAGTGCTAAGACAGGGGAAAAACGGACAGATACGCAGTATTTT
>TRBD1|TRBV20-1|TRBJ2-1|many
CSARGGTGLTYNEQFF
TGCAGTGCTAGAGGGGGGACAGGGCTGACCTACAATGAGCAGTTCTTC
>.|TRBV14|TRBJ2-3|few
CASSPTRSTQYF
TGTGCCAGCAGTCCCACGAGGAGTACGCAGTATTTT
>TRBD1|TRBV20-1|TRBJ1-5|few
CSADTSDRENQPQHF
TGCAGTGCTGATACCTCGGACAGGGAGAATCAGCCCCAGCATTTT
>.|TRBV9|TRBJ2-2|.
CASSVGQGSTGELFF
TGTGCCAGCAGCGTCGGTCAGGGATCCACCGGGGAGCTGTTTTTT
>.|TRBV10-3|TRBJ1-1|.
CAISESSQGLAVFSEAFF
TGTGCCATCAGTGAGTCGAGTCAGGGGCTGGCCGTTTTTTCTGAAGCTTTCTTT
>.|TRBV7-6|TRBJ2-7|.
CASVLDQGHTEQYF
TGTGCCAGCGTCCTCGACCAGGGGCATACCGAGCAGTACTTC
>.|TRBV19|TRBJ1-5|few
CASSLSDSNQPQHF
TGTGCCAGTAGTTTGTCAGATAGCAATCAGCCCCAGCATTTT
>.|TRBV5-6|TRBJ1-1|many
CASSFNSGTEAFF
TGTGCCAGCAGCTTTAATAGCGGCACTGAAGCTTTCTTT
>TRBD2|TRBV19|TRBJ2-3|few
CATTRTSTDTQYF
TGTGCCACCACCCGGACTAGTACAGATACGCAGTATTTT
>.|TRBV7-6|TRBJ2-5|many
CASSLGFGNQETQYF
TGTGCCAGCAGCTTAGGCTTTGGGAACCAAGAGACCCAGTACTTC
>TRBD2|TRBV2|TRBJ2-2|many
CASSDWREGGTGELFF
TGTGCCAGCAGTGACTGGCGGGAGGGGGGCACCGGGGAGCTGTTTTTT
>.|TRBV24-1|TRBJ2-1|few
CATSDLLGNEQFF
TGTGCCACCAGTGATTTATTGGGGAATGAGCAGTTCTTC
>TRBD1|TRBV13|TRBJ1-1|.
CASSFPQGAYEAFF
TGTGCCAGCAGCTTCCCTCAGGGGGCCTATGAAGCTTTCTTT
>TRBD2|TRBV20-1|TRBJ2-1|many
CSASPLVTSGRDNEQFF
TGCAGTGCTAGTCCCCTCGTGACTAGCGGGAGAGATAATGAGCAGTTCTTC
>TRBD1|TRBV20-1|TRBJ2-5|few
CSAPDRAETQYF
TGCAGTGCACCTGACAGGGCAGAGACCCAGTACTTC
>.|TRBV27|TRBJ2-3|many
CASSGSTDTQYF
TGTGCCAGCAGCGGCAGCACAGATACGCAGTATTTT
>.|TRBV5-4|TRBJ2-2|.
CASSLGQYTGELFF
TGTGCCAGCAGCTTGGGACAGTATACCGGGGAGCTGTTTTTT
>.|TRBV12-3/TRBV12-4|TRBJ1-1|many
CASRSTSLNTEAFF
TGTGCCAGCAGATCGACAAGTTTGAACACTGAAGCTTTCTTT
>TRBD2|TRBV28|TRBJ2-5|many
CASSYNYGGRAPETQYF
TGTGCCAGCAGTTATAATTACGGCGGGAGGGCCCCTGAGACCCAGTACTTC
>TRBD1|TRBV2|TRBJ2-7|.
CASSPIPGQGEQYF
TGTGCCAGCAGTCCTATACCCGGACAGGGCGAGCAGTACTTC
>.|TRBV30|TRBJ1-5|many
CAWSPGQPYNQPQHF
TGTGCCTGGAGTCCGGGACAACCCTACAATCAGCCCCAGCATTTT
>TRBD2|TRBV5-1|TRBJ2-7|.
CASGPAGGPYEQYF
TGCGCCAGCGGCCCGGCGGGAGGGCCTTACGAGCAGTACTTC
>.|TRBV24-1|TRBJ2-1|.
CATSDFQAGLNEQFF
TGTGCCACCAGTGATTTCCAAGCGGGCCTTAATGAGCAGTTCTTC
>TRBD2|TRBV5-5|TRBJ2-1|many
CASSMGLATGHNEQFF
TGTGCCAGCAGCATGGGACTAGCGACGGGTCACAATGAGCAGTTCTTC
>TRBD1|TRBV11-2|TRBJ2-3|many
CASSLVWGQGSTDTQYF
TGTGCCAGCAGCTTAGTGTGGGGACAGGGAAGCACAGATACGCAGTATTTT
>.|TRBV7-7|TRBJ2-3|.
CASSRAWVARLSTDTQYF
TGTGCTAGCAGCCGGGCGTGGGTCGCGCGACTTAGCACAGATACGCAGTATTTT
>TRBD1|TRBV12-3/TRBV12-4|TRBJ2-3|many
CASSLGGGLTRTDTQYF
TGTGCCAGCAGTTTAGGAGGGGGCCTCACACGCACAGATACGCAGTATTTT
>.|TRBV5-1|TRBJ1-1|many
CASSGSTEAFF
TGCGCCAGCAGCGGATCCACTGAAGCTTTCTTT
>.|TRBV20-1|TRBJ1-1|many
CSARGGQPERNTEAFF
TGCAGTGCTAGAGGGGGCCAGCCCGAGAGGAACACTGAAGCTTTCTTT
>.|TRBV6-2/TRBV6-3|TRBJ2-7|many
CASKSEGYEQYF
TGTGCCAGCAAAAGCGAGGGATACGAGCAGTACTTC
>.|TRBV28|TRBJ1-1|few
CASSSLKGVGGNTEAFF
TGTGCCAGCAGTTCTCTAAAGGGAGTGGGTGGGAACACTGAAGCTTTCTTT
>TRBD1|TRBV13|TRBJ2-7|few
CASSLRDSRSYEQYF
TGTGCCAGCAGCTTAAGGGACAGCCGATCCTACGAGCAGTACTTC
>.|TRBV29-1|TRBJ1-1|.
CSVGSTEAFF
TGCAGCGTGGGTTCCACTGAAGCTTTCTTT
>TRBD2|TRBV12-3/TRBV12-4|TRBJ2-2|many
CASSFRLAGYTGELFF
TGTGCCAGCAGTTTCAGACTAGCGGGGTACACCGGGGAGCTGTTTTTT